This TCR beta chain was captured in a study of identical twins (dated by TCRdb to about 2016). For the wider study: To test whether fetal clonotypes persist, this study deep-sequenced TCR alpha and beta repertoires from monozygotic twins, from unrelated adults of various ages, and from cord blood. To rule out contamination, the twin experiments were replicated at different times with different library preparation protocols.

CDR1 and CDR2, looked up from the germline V gene (reference sequence), are SEHNR and FQNEAQ. V lost 5 bases and J lost 2 bases, and the count of bases not matched to a germline gene is 9. Reading from cysteine to phenylalanine, the CDR3 counts 16 amino acids. The read is trimmed to its CDR3 DNA, 48 bases read in frame from base 1. As for this clonotype: Its recognized antigen is unknown. Qualities for individual bases were not recorded, and no much larger clone is one base off.

All donors were healthy Caucasians. Three pairs of female monozygotic twins, all aged roughly 18 to 29 years, made up the twin cohort. Peripheral blood mononuclear cells were the source from which RNA for the TCR libraries was isolated. The library was built by means of 5' RACE. Sequenced on an Illumina HiSeq 2000. A universal primer binding site was added through template switching, and the final cDNA carried a unique molecular identifier so that TCR cDNA molecules could be counted accurately. Specific primers in the conserved constant-segment region were used to synthesize first-strand cDNA for the TCR alpha and beta chains. Each cDNA library was double barcoded, with a SMART-Mk sample barcode plus Illumina barcodes, to control for contamination. TruSeq adapter sequences, together with Illumina sample barcodes, were added in two successive PCR steps. TCR alpha and beta cDNA libraries were sequenced on the Illumina HiSeq platform with custom primers. Processing in the source paper ran as follows. MiGEC was used to process raw reads and extract unique molecular identifiers, and MiXCR was used to find CDR3 positions. Recombination models were inferred per individual with the repgenHMM and IGoR tools using an EM algorithm. The tcR package in R was used for shared clonotype analysis, with sharing normalized by the product of cloneset sizes. To study raw recombination without the effects of thymic and clonal selection, out-of-frame nonproductive sequences were analyzed. TCRdb redid the processing of the public reads, applying fastp at Q25 and MiXCR, and retained in-frame beta chains. Merged by CDR3 protein, the rows form single entries marked with the most common genes and DNA. TCRdb assigned the V and J calls; the authors' analysis was not used. Present in this sample are about 700,000 distinct CDR3 sequences, approximately 9% of which were seen just once. The ten largest clones capture 0.85% to 1% of the sample.

The investigation overall reported the following: Because the same donors could not be followed over many years, conclusions were based on cross-sectional statistical analysis. In beta out-of-frame sequences, excess twin sharing was weaker, because having fewer shared sequences lowered the signal-to-noise ratio. In monozygotic twins, out-of-frame TCR alpha sharing was systematically underestimated by recombination models, although the models agreed with sharing between unrelated individuals. Abundant cord blood beta clonotypes carried fewer insertions; young adult naive repertoires showed a weaker similar trend, while memory repertoires showed none. Compared with coincidental sharing between unrelated individuals, out-of-frame TCR alpha sequences shared between twins showed an excess of sequences with low generation probability. Zero-insertion analyses could be partly confounded by invariant T cells such as MAIT and iNKT, though diverse VJ usage argued against such confounding for most clonotypes.

This sample was also put to use in a study of yellow fever vaccine responses in identical twins. From the second report: According to the authors, the vaccine-induced T cell response in identical twins seemed to be partly convergent and partly specific to each individual. The study precisely tracked vaccine-responding T cell clones in identical twins.

The sequence came from a woman aged 18 to 35 in good health. The chain was built from TRBV7-9 and TRBJ2-3; 8 of the junction bases match TRBD2. Sequencing was performed on PBMCs. At the DNA level, the sequence is TGTGCCAGCAGCCCTAGACTAGCGCAGACCACAGATACGCAGTATTTT. This is translated as CASSPRLAQTTDTQYF.